These 8 T cell receptor beta chains came from one sample sequenced in a study of neurological immune-mediated disorders. TCRdb processed the 5' RACE reads anew with MiXCR; each CDR3 protein has one entry. The sample lists about 58,000 distinct CDR3 sequences, more than 3% occurring once. The specimen was PBMCs. All receptors come from a man aged 30 to 39 with multiple sclerosis.

This clonotype came up many times. In nucleotides, the CDR3 is TGTGCCAGCAGCCGGCAGGAGAGTAGCAATCAGCCCCAGCATTTT. Translated, it gives CASSRQESSNQPQHF. The chain has TRBV4-2 and TRBJ1-5; D gene uncertain. Germline V gene lookup returns CDR1 LGHNA and CDR2 YNFKEQ. This CDR3 region has 15 residues. V lost 4 bases and J lost 0, with 10 bases in between.

This clonotype has a count of ten or more. V and J are TRBV7-6 and TRBJ2-2, with no clear D. Germline CDR1 is SGHVS and CDR2 is FNYEAQ. V gave up 1 base and J gave up 9 bases, with 9 bases separating them. The CDR3 is 13 residues long. In DNA form, the CDR3 reads TGTGCCAGCAGCTTAGTCGTGGACCGGGAGCTGTTTTTT. Translating gives CASSLVVDRELFF.

This clonotype was detected ten times or more. The J gene is TRBJ2-3, the V gene TRBV15, with 10 nucleotides matching TRBD1. CDR1 and CDR2 from the germline V gene are LNHNV and YYDKDF (reference sequence). This CDR3 region has 15 residues. The ends lost 3 bases at V and 3 bases at J; junction bases unmatched: 3. The CDR3 DNA is TGTGCCACCAGCAGGCGGACAGGGGGTACAGATACGCAGTATTTT. The encoded protein is CATSRRTGGTDTQYF.

This sequence joins TRBV20-1 and TRBJ2-1, with D maybe TRBD1 (5 bases). The CDR3 is 15 amino acids. The V gene lost 1 base and the J gene lost 2 bases, with 12 bases spanning the gap. CDR1 DFQATT and CDR2 SNEGSKA come from the germline V gene (reference sequence). CDR3 DNA: TGCAGTGCTAGAGTTGCCAGGGCCACCTACAATGAGCAGTTCTTC. It encodes CSARVARATYNEQFF.

Many counts were recorded for this clonotype. V usage is TRBV6-6 and J usage is TRBJ2-7; the D is unclear. The CDR3 loop spans 14 amino acids. V lost 5 bases and J 4 bases, leaving 15 bases between the germline ends. The germline gives CDR1 MNHNY, CDR2 SVGAGI (reference sequence). CDR3 nucleotides: TGTGCCAGCAGTCCCGTCCTGAAAGCGTACGAGCAGTACTTC. This sequence encodes CASSPVLKAYEQYF.

This clonotype was recorded at least ten times. The V gene is TRBV20-1, the J gene TRBJ2-1; D gene uncertain. CDR3 length: 13 amino acids. The V gene's germline CDR1 is DFQATT and CDR2 SNEGSKA (reference sequence). The V end was cut by 6 bases, the J end by 3 bases, with 12 bases between. The CDR3 loop reads CSAQGSSYNEQFF. DNA for the CDR3: TGCAGTGCACAAGGTTCGAGCTACAATGAGCAGTTCTTC.

This clonotype was counted ten times or more. This chain connects TRBV6-5 to TRBJ1-1; D might be TRBD1 (6 bases). The V end lost 0 bases, the J end lost 7 bases, and 12 bases lay between the germline ends. CDR1 is MNHEY, CDR2 SVGAGI, per germline. CDR3 length: 14 residues. Here the CDR3 DNA reads TGTGCCAGCAGTTACTCGAACGGGGGCGGTGAAGCTTTCTTT. Its translation is CASSYSNGGGEAFF.

Ten or more counts support this clonotype. The V call is TRBV2, the J call TRBJ1-1; maybe TRBD1 (5 bases). The germline V and J ends were trimmed by 7 bases and 2 bases, with 17 bases remaining between them. Germline lookup yields CDR1 SNHLY and CDR2 FYNNEI. The CDR3 runs to 15 residues. The DNA of the CDR3 is TGTGCCAGCAATCCATCCAGGGCGTTAAACACTGAAGCTTTCTTT. Translation: CASNPSRALNTEAFF.